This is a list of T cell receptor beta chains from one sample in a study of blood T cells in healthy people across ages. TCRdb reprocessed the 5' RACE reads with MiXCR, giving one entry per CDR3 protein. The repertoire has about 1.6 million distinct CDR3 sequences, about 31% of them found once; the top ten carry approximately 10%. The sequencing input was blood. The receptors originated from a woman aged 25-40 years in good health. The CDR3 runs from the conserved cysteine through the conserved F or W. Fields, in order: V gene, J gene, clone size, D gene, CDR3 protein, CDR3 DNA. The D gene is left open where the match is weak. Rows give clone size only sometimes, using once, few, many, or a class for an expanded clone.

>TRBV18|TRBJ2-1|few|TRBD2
CASSQDGLARDEQFF
TGTGCCAGCTCACAAGACGGACTAGCTCGTGATGAGCAGTTCTTC
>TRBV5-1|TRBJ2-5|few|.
CASSLGTYGETQYF
TGCGCCAGCAGCTTGGGTACATATGGGGAGACCCAGTACTTC
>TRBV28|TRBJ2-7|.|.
CASRIGGWRAEYEQYF
TGTGCCAGCAGGATAGGGGGGTGGCGAGCCGAATACGAGCAGTACTTC
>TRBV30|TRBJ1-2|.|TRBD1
CAWRAQGRNGYTF
TGTGCCTGGAGAGCACAGGGGAGAAATGGCTACACCTTC
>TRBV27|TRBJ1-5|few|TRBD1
CASSLLPVGQGGNQPQHF
TGTGCCAGCAGTTTACTCCCCGTGGGACAGGGCGGCAATCAGCCCCAGCATTTT
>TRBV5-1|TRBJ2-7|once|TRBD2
CAGSLEASGSNEQYF
TGCGCCGGCAGCTTGGAGGCTAGCGGGAGTAACGAGCAGTACTTC
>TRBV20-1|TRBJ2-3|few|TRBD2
CSARSLAGDTDTQYF
TGCAGTGCTAGAAGTCTAGCGGGGGACACAGATACGCAGTATTTT
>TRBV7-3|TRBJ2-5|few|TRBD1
CASSLKGRGRGETQYF
TGTGCCAGCAGCTTAAAGGGCAGGGGGCGCGGAGAGACCCAGTACTTC
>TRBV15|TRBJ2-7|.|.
CVTSREGTGAYEQYF
TGTGTCACCAGCAGAGAGGGCACAGGAGCCTACGAGCAGTACTTC
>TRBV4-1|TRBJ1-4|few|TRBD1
CASSPPSGGAFEKLFF
TGCGCCAGCAGCCCACCCTCAGGGGGCGCGTTTGAAAAACTGTTTTTT
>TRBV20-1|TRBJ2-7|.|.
CSAITGGAYEQYF
TGCAGTGCTATTACAGGGGGGGCCTACGAGCAGTACTTC
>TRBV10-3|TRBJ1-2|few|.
CASRAPGNYGYTF
TGTGCCTCCCGAGCGCCCGGTAACTATGGCTACACCTTC
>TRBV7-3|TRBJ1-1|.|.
CASSFGQAEEAFF
TGTGCCAGCAGCTTTGGGCAGGCAGAAGAAGCTTTCTTT
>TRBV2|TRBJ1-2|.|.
CAGNRASYGYTF
TGTGCCGGCAACAGGGCCAGCTATGGCTACACCTTC
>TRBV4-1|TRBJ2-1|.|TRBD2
CASSPTGLAGNEQFF
TGCGCCAGCAGCCCCACGGGACTAGCGGGTAATGAGCAGTTCTTC
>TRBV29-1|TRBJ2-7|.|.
CSVTKKGYEQYF
TGCAGCGTTACGAAGAAGGGGTACGAGCAGTACTTC
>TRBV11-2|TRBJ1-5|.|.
CASSQQGLGPQHF
TGTGCCAGCAGCCAGCAGGGCCTTGGGCCCCAGCATTTT
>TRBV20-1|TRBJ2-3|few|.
CSAFPGLATDTQYF
TGCAGTGCCTTCCCGGGTCTAGCCACAGATACGCAGTATTTT
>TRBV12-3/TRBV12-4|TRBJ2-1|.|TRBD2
CASSLEGGERNEQFF
TGTGCCAGCAGTTTAGAGGGAGGGGAGCGGAATGAGCAGTTCTTC
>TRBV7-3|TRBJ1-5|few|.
CASSPQVSNQPQHF
TGTGCCAGCAGCCCACAGGTTAGCAATCAGCCCCAGCATTTT
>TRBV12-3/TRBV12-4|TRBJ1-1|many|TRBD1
CASSWTGLNTEAFF
TGTGCCAGCAGTTGGACAGGGCTAAACACTGAAGCTTTCTTT
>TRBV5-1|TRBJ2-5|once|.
CASSLEGAGVGTQYF
TGCGCCAGCAGCTTGGAAGGGGCCGGGGTTGGGACCCAGTACTTC
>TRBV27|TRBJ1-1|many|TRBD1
CASGQGATEAFF
TGTGCCAGCGGACAGGGGGCAACTGAAGCTTTCTTT
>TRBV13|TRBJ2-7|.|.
CASSLTAVSSYEQYF
TGTGCCAGCAGCTTAACAGCAGTTAGCTCCTACGAGCAGTACTTC
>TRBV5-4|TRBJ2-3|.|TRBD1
CASTGTGDTDTQYF
TGTGCCAGCACCGGGACAGGCGACACAGATACGCAGTATTTT
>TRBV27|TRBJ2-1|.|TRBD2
CASSLSYSGYYNEQFF
TGTGCCAGCAGTTTATCCTATAGCGGGTACTACAATGAGCAGTTCTTC
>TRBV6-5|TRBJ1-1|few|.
CASRKKVNTEAFF
TGTGCCAGCAGAAAAAAAGTGAACACTGAAGCTTTCTTT
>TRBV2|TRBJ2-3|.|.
CASSENLPTAFPDTDTQYF
TGTGCCAGCAGTGAAAACCTTCCAACTGCGTTCCCAGACACAGATACGCAGTATTTT
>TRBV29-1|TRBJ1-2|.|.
CSADRYCHGYTF
TGCAGCGCAGACAGATATTGTCATGGCTACACCTTC
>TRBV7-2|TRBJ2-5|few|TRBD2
CASSLVSGTSPSGGEQYF
TGTGCCAGCAGCTTAGTTAGCGGGACTAGCCCGTCGGGCGGGGAGCAGTACTTC
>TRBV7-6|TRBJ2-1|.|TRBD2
CASSLGGGATYNEQFF
TGTGCCAGCAGCTTAGGCGGGGGGGCTACCTACAATGAGCAGTTCTTC
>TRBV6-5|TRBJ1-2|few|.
CASRPGTNLGGYTF
TGTGCCAGCAGGCCCGGGACCAATTTAGGTGGCTACACCTTC
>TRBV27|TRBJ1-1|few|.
CASSLSGRGGTEAFF
TGTGCCAGCAGTTTATCGGGCAGGGGAGGGACTGAAGCTTTCTTT
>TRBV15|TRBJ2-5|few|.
CATSRDGLETQYF
TGTGCCACCAGCAGAGATGGGCTAGAGACCCAGTACTTC
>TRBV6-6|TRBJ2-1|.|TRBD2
CASTLASGDYNEQFF
TGTGCCAGCACGCTTGCTAGCGGGGATTACAATGAGCAGTTCTTC
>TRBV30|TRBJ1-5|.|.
CAWASVGQPQHF
TGTGCCTGGGCATCAGTTGGTCAGCCCCAGCATTTT
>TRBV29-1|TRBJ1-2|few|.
CSVDPGTTYGYTF
TGCAGCGTTGACCCCGGGACAACATATGGCTACACCTTC